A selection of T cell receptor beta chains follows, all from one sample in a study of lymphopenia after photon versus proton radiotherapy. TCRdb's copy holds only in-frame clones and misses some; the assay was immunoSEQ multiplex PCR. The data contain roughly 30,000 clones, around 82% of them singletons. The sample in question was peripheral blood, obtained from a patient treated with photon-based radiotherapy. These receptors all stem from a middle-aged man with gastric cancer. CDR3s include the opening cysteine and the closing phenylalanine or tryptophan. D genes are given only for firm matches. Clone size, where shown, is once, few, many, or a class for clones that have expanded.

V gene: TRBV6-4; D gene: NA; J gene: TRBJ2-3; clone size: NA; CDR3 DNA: TGTGCCAGCAGTAGCCGAGGCGAGAGCACAGATACGCAGTATTTT; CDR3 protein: CASSSRGESTDTQYF
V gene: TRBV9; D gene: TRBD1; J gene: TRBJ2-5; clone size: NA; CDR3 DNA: TGTGCCAGCAGCGTCGGGACAGGGTCATCGGGGGAGACCCAGTACTTC; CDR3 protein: CASSVGTGSSGETQYF
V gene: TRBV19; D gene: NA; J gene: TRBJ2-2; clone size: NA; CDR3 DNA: TGTGCCAGTAGTATCTCCAGTACGAACACCGGGGAGCTGTTTTTT; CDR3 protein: CASSISSTNTGELFF
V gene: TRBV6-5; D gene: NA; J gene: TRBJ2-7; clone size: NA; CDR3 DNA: TGTGCCAGCAGTTGGAATTCCGAGCCCTACGAGCAGTACTTC; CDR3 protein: CASSWNSEPYEQYF
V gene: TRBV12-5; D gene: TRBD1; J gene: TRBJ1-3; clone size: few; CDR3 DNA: TGTGCTAGTGGATGGGGACAGGGGAAGGGAACCATATATTTT; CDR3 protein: CASGWGQGKGTIYF
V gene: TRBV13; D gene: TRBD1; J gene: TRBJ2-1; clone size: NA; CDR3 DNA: TGTGCCAGCAGCTTCGACAGGGTTACCTACAATGAGCAGTTCTTC; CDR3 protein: CASSFDRVTYNEQFF
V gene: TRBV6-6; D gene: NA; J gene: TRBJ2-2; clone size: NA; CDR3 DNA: TGTGCCAGCAGTTACTCGAGGGACCCGAACACCGGGGAGCTGTTTTTT; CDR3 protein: CASSYSRDPNTGELFF
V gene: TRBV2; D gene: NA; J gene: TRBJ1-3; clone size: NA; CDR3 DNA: TGTGCCAGCAGTGTTCAGGGGTATTCTGGAAACACCATATATTTT; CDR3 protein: CASSVQGYSGNTIYF
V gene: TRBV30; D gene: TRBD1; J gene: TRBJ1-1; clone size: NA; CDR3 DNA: TGTGCCTGGAGTGTACGCGGGACAGGGATGAACACTGAAGCTTTCTTT; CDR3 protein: CAWSVRGTGMNTEAFF
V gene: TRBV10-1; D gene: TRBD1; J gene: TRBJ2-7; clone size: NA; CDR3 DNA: TGCGCCAGCAGCCGGGACAGTTTCTCCTACGAGCAGTACTTC; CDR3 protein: CASSRDSFSYEQYF
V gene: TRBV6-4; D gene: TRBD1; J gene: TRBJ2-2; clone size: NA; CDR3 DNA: TGTGCCAGCAGTGACGGGTCAGGGGGGAACACCGGGGAGCTGTTTTTT; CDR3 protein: CASSDGSGGNTGELFF
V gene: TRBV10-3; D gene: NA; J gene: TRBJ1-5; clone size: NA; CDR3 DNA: TGTGCCATCAGTGGAACACCGGATCAGCCCCAGCATTTT; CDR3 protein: CAISGTPDQPQHF
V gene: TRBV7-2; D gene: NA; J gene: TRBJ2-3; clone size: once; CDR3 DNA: TGTGCCAGCACCACCCGGAAGGGGGGGCCGGATACGCAGTATTTT; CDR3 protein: CASTTRKGGPDTQYF
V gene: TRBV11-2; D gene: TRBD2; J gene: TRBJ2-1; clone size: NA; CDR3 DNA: TGTGCCAGCAGCTTAAGCGGGGGGGCCGGCCATGAGCAGTTCTTC; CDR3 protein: CASSLSGGAGHEQFF
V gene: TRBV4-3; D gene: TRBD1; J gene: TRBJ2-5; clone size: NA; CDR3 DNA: TGCGCCAGCAGCCAAGATCCAGGGCAGGGGGCTTGGGAGACCCAGTACTTC; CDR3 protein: CASSQDPGQGAWETQYF
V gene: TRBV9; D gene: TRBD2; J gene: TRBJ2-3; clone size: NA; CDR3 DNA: TGTGCCAGCAGCCGGGCGGCGGGAGCGGGGTCCCGGGATACGCAGTATTTT; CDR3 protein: CASSRAAGAGSRDTQYF
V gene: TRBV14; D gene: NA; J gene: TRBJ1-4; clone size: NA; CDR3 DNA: TGTGCCAGCAGCCAAGATCTGGGGGGCGCGGGTGAAAAACTGTTTTTT; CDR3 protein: CASSQDLGGAGEKLFF
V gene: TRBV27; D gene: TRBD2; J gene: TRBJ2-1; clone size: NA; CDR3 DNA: TGTGCCAGCAGTAAGCTTTCTACGCGGACTAGCGGGGGGTACAATGAGCAGTTCTTC; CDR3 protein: CASSKLSTRTSGGYNEQFF
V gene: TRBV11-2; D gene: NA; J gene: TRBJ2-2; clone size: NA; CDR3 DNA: TGTGCCAGCAGCTTATGGTGGAGCACCGGGGAGCTGTTTTTT; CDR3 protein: CASSLWWSTGELFF
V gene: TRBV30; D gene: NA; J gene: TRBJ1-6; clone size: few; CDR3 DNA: TGTGCCTGGAGGCAGGGGAATTCACCCCTCCACTTT; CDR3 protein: CAWRQGNSPLHF
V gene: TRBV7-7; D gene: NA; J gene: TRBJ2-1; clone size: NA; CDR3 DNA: TGTGCCAGCAGCCTAAGGGGGGGCAATGAGCAGTTCTTC; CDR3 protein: CASSLRGGNEQFF
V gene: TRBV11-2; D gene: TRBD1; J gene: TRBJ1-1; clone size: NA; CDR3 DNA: TGTGCCAGCAGCTCGTACAGGGGGGGGATAAACACTGAAGCTTTCTTT; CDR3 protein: CASSSYRGGINTEAFF
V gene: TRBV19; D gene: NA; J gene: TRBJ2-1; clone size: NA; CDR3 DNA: TGTGCCAGTCAAGCCCCAGGGCCAGGGGGGGAGGTGCAGTTCTTC; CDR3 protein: CASQAPGPGGEVQFF
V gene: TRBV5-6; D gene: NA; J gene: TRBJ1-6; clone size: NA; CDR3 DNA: TGTGCCAGCAGCCATAGTTCAGGGGAATCACCCCTCCACTTT; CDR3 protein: CASSHSSGESPLHF
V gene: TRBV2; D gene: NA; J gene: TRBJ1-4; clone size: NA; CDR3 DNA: TGTGCCAGCAGTGAGACTCGGGGGGGGAATGAAAAACTGTTTTTT; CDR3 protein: CASSETRGGNEKLFF
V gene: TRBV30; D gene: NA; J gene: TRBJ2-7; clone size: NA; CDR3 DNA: TGTGCCTGGGCCATTGGGAGTTCAACCTACGAGCAGTACTTC; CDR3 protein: CAWAIGSSTYEQYF
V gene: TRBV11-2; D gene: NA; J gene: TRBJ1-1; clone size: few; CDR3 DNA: TGTGCCAGCAGACGGGGACAGAACACTGAAGCTTTCTTT; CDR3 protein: CASRRGQNTEAFF
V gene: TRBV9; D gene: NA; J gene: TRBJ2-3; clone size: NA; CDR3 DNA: TGTGCCAGCAGCGTAGACCTAGATACGCAGTATTTT; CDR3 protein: CASSVDLDTQYF
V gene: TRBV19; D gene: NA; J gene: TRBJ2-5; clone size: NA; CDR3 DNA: TGTGCCAGTAGTATGTTACAAGAGACCCAGTACTTC; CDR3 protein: CASSMLQETQYF
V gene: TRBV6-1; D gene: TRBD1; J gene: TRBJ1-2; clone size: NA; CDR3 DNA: TGTGCCAGCAGTGAAGTAAGGACAACAGGGGCAGGCGGCTACACCTTC; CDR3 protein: CASSEVRTTGAGGYTF
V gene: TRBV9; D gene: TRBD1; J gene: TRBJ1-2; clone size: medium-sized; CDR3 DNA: TGTGCCAGCAGCTTCCTTTACAGGGGAAACTATGGCTACACCTTC; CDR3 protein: CASSFLYRGNYGYTF
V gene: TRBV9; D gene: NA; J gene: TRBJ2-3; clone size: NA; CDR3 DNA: TGTGCCAGCAGCGACCGGGGCGGTCCCTTTTGGAGCACAGATACGCAGTATTTT; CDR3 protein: CASSDRGGPFWSTDTQYF
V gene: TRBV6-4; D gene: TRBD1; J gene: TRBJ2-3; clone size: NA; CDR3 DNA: TGTGCCAGCAGTGACTCAGGGGGCGGGAGCACAGATACGCAGTATTTT; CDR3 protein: CASSDSGGGSTDTQYF
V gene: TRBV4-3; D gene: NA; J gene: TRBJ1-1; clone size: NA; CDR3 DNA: TGCGCCAGCAGCCAAGAAATAGTTTCTGAAGCTTTCTTT; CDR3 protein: CASSQEIVSEAFF
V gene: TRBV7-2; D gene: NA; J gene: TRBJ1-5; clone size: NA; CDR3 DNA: TGTGCCAGCAGCCGTCTGGGGCTAAATCAGCCCCAGCATTTT; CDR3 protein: CASSRLGLNQPQHF
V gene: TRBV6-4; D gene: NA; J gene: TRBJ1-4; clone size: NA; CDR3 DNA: TGTGCCAGCAGTGACGTGGGGCTGACCCCACCGAGGGTGTTTTTT; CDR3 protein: CASSDVGLTPPRVFF
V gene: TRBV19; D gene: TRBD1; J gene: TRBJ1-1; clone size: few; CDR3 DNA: TGTGCCAGTAGTATCTACGGACAGGTATCTTTCTTT; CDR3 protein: CASSIYGQVSFF
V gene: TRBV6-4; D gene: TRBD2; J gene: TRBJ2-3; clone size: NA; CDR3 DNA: TGTGCCAGCACACAGGAGGAGGGTAGCGGGTACGATACGCAGTATTTT; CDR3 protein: CASTQEEGSGYDTQYF
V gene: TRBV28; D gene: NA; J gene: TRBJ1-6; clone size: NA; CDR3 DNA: TGTGCCGGAGGGGGGGGTGGTAATTCACCCCTCCACTTT; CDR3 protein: CAGGGGGNSPLHF
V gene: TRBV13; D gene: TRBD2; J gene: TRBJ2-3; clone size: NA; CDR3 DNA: TGTGCCAGCAGCTCCCATAACGGGAGGAGCATGATTGCGCAGTATTTT; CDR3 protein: CASSSHNGRSMIAQYF
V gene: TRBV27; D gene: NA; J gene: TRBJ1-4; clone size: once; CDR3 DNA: TGTGCCAGCAAGAAGGGACTTCAGAATGAAAAACTGTTTTTT; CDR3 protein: CASKKGLQNEKLFF
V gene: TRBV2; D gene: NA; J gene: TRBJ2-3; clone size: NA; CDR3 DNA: TGTGCCAGCACCGAAGGGTCTACCACCACAGATACGCAGTATTTT; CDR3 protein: CASTEGSTTTDTQYF
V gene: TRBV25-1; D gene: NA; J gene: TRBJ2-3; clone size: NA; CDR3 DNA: TGTGCCAGCGGCAGGAGTTCCACAGATACGCAGTATTTT; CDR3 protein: CASGRSSTDTQYF
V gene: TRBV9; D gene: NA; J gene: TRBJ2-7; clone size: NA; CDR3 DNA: TGTGCCAGCAGCGTAGAAGGGACTTCCTACGAGCAGTACTTC; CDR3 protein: CASSVEGTSYEQYF
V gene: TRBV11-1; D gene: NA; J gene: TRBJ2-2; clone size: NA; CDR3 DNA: TGTGCCAGCAGCCTGACCCACACCGGGGAGCTGTTTTTT; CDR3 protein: CASSLTHTGELFF
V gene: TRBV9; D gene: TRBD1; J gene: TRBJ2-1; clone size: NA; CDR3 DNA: TGTGCCAGCAGCCCCCCTGGGACAGGACTCTTCAATGAGCAGTTCTTC; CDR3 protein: CASSPPGTGLFNEQFF
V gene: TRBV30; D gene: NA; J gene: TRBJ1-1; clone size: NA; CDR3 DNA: TGTGCCTGGAGACATCGGGGGACTCTTCAGGAGCACACTGAAGCTTTCTTT; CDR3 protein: CAWRHRGTLQEHTEAFF
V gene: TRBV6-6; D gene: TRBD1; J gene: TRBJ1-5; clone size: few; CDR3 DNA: TGTGCCAGCAGGCCTAGTCAACAGGGGGGCAATCAGCCCCAGCATTTT; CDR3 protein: CASRPSQQGGNQPQHF
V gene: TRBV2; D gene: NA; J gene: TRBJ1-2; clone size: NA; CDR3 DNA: TGTGCCAGCATTAGTACAGGGACCTATGGCTACACCTTC; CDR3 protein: CASISTGTYGYTF
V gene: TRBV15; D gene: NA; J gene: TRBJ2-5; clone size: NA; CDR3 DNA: TGTGCCACCAGCAGAGTCGACTATCAAGAGACCCAGTACTTC; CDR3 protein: CATSRVDYQETQYF
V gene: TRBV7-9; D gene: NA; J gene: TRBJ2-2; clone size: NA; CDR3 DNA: TGTGCCAGCAGCCTATTCACCGGGGAGCTGTTTTTT; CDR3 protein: CASSLFTGELFF
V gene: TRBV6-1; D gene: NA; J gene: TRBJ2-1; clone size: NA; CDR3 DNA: TGTGCCAGCAGTGAATATAGACGTGAGCAGTTCTTC; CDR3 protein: CASSEYRREQFF
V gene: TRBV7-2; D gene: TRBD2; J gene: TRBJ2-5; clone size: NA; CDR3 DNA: TGTGCCAGCAGCTTAGGGCCAGCGGGGGAGACCCAGTACTTC; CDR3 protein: CASSLGPAGETQYF